The 26 T cell receptor beta chains below were found in one sample sequenced in a study of cytomegalovirus exposure and HLA in healthy donors. Primers for the PCR totalled 60 Vbeta and 13 Jbeta. Only in-frame clones appear in the TCRdb table, and some are missing; sequencing was by immunoSEQ multiplex PCR. Here the sample spans 100,000 or so clones, roughly 80% being singletons. Sequencing input: PBMCs. These receptors were taken from a man aged 30 to 39 in good health and CMV-seropositive.

With regard to this clone: At one of its ends the junction is not consistent with the germline gene, which may arise from a read error. CDR3 nucleotides: TGTGCTAGCAGCTTGGGGCAGGGGGAGTCCTACGAGCAGTACTTC. Translated, it gives CASSLGQGESYEQYF. The chain has TRBV7-7 and TRBJ2-7; 7 bases are shared with TRBD1. This CDR3 is 15 amino acids long. Germline V gene sequence: CDR1 SSHAT, CDR2 FNYEAQ (reference sequence).

The chain couples TRBV30 to TRBJ1-2; D gene ambiguous. Trimming took off 1 base at V and 4 bases at J, with 7 bases between the two ends. The germline CDR1 and CDR2 sequences are GTSNPN and SVGIG (reference sequence). The CDR3 is made up of 12 amino acids. CDR3 sequence reads: CAWSGSSYGYTF. The CDR3 region has the DNA TGTGCCTGGAGTGGGTCTAGCTATGGCTACACCTTC.

The chain is built from TRBV6-1 and TRBJ1-6; TRBD1 aligns across 9 bases. V dropped 5 bases and J dropped 7; count of bases not matched to a gene: 3. CDR1 and CDR2 (germline): MNHNS, SASEGT. This CDR3 has 14 amino acids. Here the CDR3 DNA reads TGTGCCAGCAGTCAGGACAGGGGAAATTCACCCCTCCACTTT. This gives the protein CASSQDRGNSPLHF.

This chain links TRBV5-6 with TRBJ2-7, with D hard to call. This CDR3 spans 13 amino acids. Trimming removed 0 bases from V and 6 bases from J, with 10 bases in between. Germline V gene data show CDR1 as SGHDT and CDR2 as YYEEEE. CDR3 sequence reads: CASSLASSREQYF. The CDR3 DNA reads as TGTGCCAGCAGCTTGGCGTCCTCCCGCGAGCAGTACTTC.

V and J are TRBV20-1 and TRBJ2-1; D perhaps matches TRBD2 (5 bases). CDR1 is DFQATT and CDR2 is SNEGSKA in the germline V gene (reference sequence). CDR3 length: 11 residues. V was cut by 3 bases and J by 12 bases, with 12 bases left in between. CDR3 amino acids: CSASSVLAQFF. Written as DNA, the CDR3 is TGCAGTGCTAGTAGCGTGCTAGCGCAGTTCTTC.

The gene calls are TRBV4-1 and TRBJ2-1; 10 bases fit TRBD2. The V gene's germline CDR1 is MGHRA and CDR2 YSYEKL. With V trimmed by 1 base and J by 0 bases, 3 bases remained unmatched. CDR3 length equals 17 residues. The CDR3 nucleotides read TGCGCCAGCAGCCAAGGCAGCGGGGGGGCCTCCTACAATGAGCAGTTCTTC. Translating it yields CASSQGSGGASYNEQFF.

This sequence joins TRBV11-3 and TRBJ2-1; 10 nucleotides agree with TRBD1. The J segment lost 1 base and the V segment lost 5 bases, leaving 2 bases of the junction unmatched. Germline lookup yields CDR1 SGHNT and CDR2 YENEEA. The CDR3 totals 15 residues. The CDR3 protein is CASSAGQGSYNEQFF. CDR3 nucleotide sequence: TGTGCCAGCAGCGCGGGACAGGGGTCCTACAATGAGCAGTTCTTC.

V and J are TRBV30 and TRBJ1-4; 9 positions match TRBD1. Trimming at V came to 4 bases and at J to 6 bases, leaving 6 bases not matched to a gene. From germline, CDR1 is GTSNPN and CDR2 SVGIG (reference sequence). This CDR3 is 14 amino acids long. CDR3 DNA sequence: TGTGCCTGGACATTCGGACAGGGGTATGAAAAACTGTTTTTT. It specifies CAWTFGQGYEKLFF.

The rearrangement uses TRBV4-2 and TRBJ2-3, with D possibly TRBD1 on 9 matching bases. The germline V and J ends were trimmed by 0 bases and 2 bases, with 21 bases remaining between them. The germline CDR1 and CDR2 sequences are LGHNA and YNFKEQ. The CDR3 covers 19 residues. The CDR3, as DNA: TGTGCCAGCAGCCAAGATTCGTTCGGGAGGGACAGGGTCACAGATACGCAGTATTTT. It is translated as CASSQDSFGRDRVTDTQYF.

This clone was picked up a small number of times. The chain employs TRBV7-9 and TRBJ1-2; D not certain. The CDR3 loop spans 13 amino acids. Germline lookup yields CDR1 SEHNR and CDR2 FQNEAQ (reference sequence). Trimming left V 7 bases short and J 2 bases short, with 11 bases between. The CDR3 DNA reads TGTGCCAGCACTGGGCAGATGAACTATGGCTACACCTTC. Protein product: CASTGQMNYGYTF.

The genes are TRBV28 and TRBJ2-7, with 13 bases lining up with TRBD2. Germline CDR1 and CDR2: MDHEN and SYDVKM. J lost 6 bases, V lost 5 bases, and 13 bases had no gene match. CDR3 size: 17 residues. CDR3 coding DNA: TGTGCCAGCAGTCCCGGGACTAGCGGGGTGAAAGTTCGCGAGCAGTACTTC. Protein product: CASSPGTSGVKVREQYF.

This chain links TRBV5-4 with TRBJ2-7, with D uncertain. V gave up 3 bases and J gave up 0 bases, with 10 bases separating them. The CDR3 covers 14 residues. Germline-derived CDR1 and CDR2 are SGHNT and YYREEE (reference sequence). CDR3 in DNA: TGTGCCAGCAGCTCGTCGGAGAGCTCCTACGAGCAGTACTTC. It yields the protein CASSSSESSYEQYF. Full variable domain (missing parts from reference TRBV5-4 and TRBJ2-7): ETGVTQSPTHLIKTRGQQVTLRCSSQSGHNTVSWYQQALGQGPQFIFQYYREEENGRGNFPPRFSGLQFPNYSSELNVNALELDDSALYLCASSSSESSYEQYFGPGTRLTVT.

The chain combines TRBV4-2 with TRBJ1-2, with TRBD1 matching over 7 bases. Germline V gene data show CDR1 as LGHNA and CDR2 as YNFKEQ. The CDR3 is 14 residues long. The junction had 7 bases not matched to a gene; V was cut back by 5 bases and J by 4 bases. CDR3 bases: TGTGCCAGCAGCTTAAACGACAGGGTCTATGGCTACACCTTC. Its translation: CASSLNDRVYGYTF.

DNA of the CDR3: TGTGCCAGCAGCTATGGGACAGGAAACGACTATGGCTACACCTTC. This translates into CASSYGTGNDYGYTF. This sequence joins TRBV7-9 and TRBJ1-2; TRBD1 agrees at 8 bases. After removal of 4 bases from V and 3 bases from J, the junction contained 7 bases not matched to a gene. This CDR3 is 15 amino acids long. Germline CDR1 and CDR2: SEHNR and FQNEAQ (reference sequence).

Here the CDR3 reads CASSLDRSSGEQYF. CDR3 nucleotide sequence: TGTGCCAGCAGCTTGGACAGGAGCAGCGGCGAGCAGTACTTC. The rearrangement links TRBV11-3 to TRBJ2-7, with 7 bases lining up with TRBD1. Germline V lookup: CDR1 SGHNT, CDR2 YENEEA. V lost 3 bases to trimming and J lost 6 bases; unmatched junction nucleotides: 8. This CDR3 contains 14 residues.

The chain joins TRBV11-1 to TRBJ2-5, with 8 bases lining up with TRBD1. Germline values: CDR1 SGHAT, CDR2 FQDESV (reference sequence). V lost 5 bases and J lost 2; bases outside the gene matches: 4. This CDR3 comprises 14 residues. CDR3 nucleotides: TGTGCCAGCAGCCCCCGGGACAGGCAAGAGACCCAGTACTTC. This codes for CASSPRDRQETQYF.

The V and J genes are TRBV19 and TRBJ2-1; TRBD2 might be the D (5 bases). V shed 1 base and J shed 0 bases, with 13 bases lying between them. Germline V gene sequence: CDR1 LNHDA, CDR2 SQIVND (reference sequence). The CDR3 loop spans 17 amino acids. DNA for the CDR3: TGTGCCAGTAGTATAGCGAGGGTTATGAGCTCCTACAATGAGCAGTTCTTC. Its protein is CASSIARVMSSYNEQFF. Full variable domain (outside the CDR3, taken from reference TRBV19 and TRBJ2-1): DGGITQSPKYLFRKEGQNVTLSCEQNLNHDAMYWYRQDPGQGLRLIYYSQIVNDFQKGDIAEGYSVSREKKESFPLTVTSAQKNPTAFYLCASSIARVMSSYNEQFFGPGTRLTVL.

The V call is TRBV9, the J call TRBJ1-1, with D tentatively TRBD1 (5 bases). Trimming cost V 4 bases and J 4 bases, with 14 bases left between them. This CDR3 spans 14 amino acids. CDR1 is SGDLS and CDR2 is YYNGEE in the germline V gene. In nucleotides, the CDR3 is TGTGCCAGCAGCTTCGGGACCGGGGGCACTGAAGCTTTCTTT. Protein: CASSFGTGGTEAFF.

Concerning this clone: Within the sample, other DNA sequences also encode this same CDR3. V gene TRBV27 combines with J gene TRBJ2-3; D gene ambiguous. CDR3 size: 12 residues. The V end lost 6 bases, the J end lost 0 bases, and 4 bases lay between the germline ends. Per germline, CDR1 MNHEY and CDR2 SMNVEV (reference sequence). The CDR3 sequence is CASRTSTDTQYF. The DNA for the CDR3 is TGTGCCAGCAGGACTAGCACAGATACGCAGTATTTT.

This clone was seen a single time. The chain is built from TRBV6-6 and TRBJ2-5, with 12 bases that match TRBD2. V lost 7 bases to trimming and J lost 5 bases; unmatched junction nucleotides: 2. From germline, CDR1 is MNHNY and CDR2 SVGAGI (reference sequence). The CDR3 runs to 13 residues. The chain's CDR3 is CASTLAGGETQYF. In DNA form, the CDR3 reads TGTGCCAGCACCCTAGCGGGGGGGGAGACCCAGTACTTC.

A single count supports this clone. The chain is built from TRBV6-5 and TRBJ2-3, with D possibly being TRBD1 (6 bases). Per the germline V gene, CDR1 is MNHEY and CDR2 is SVGAGI. The CDR3 is 15 residues long. The V and J ends lost 2 bases and 0 bases respectively, with 9 bases between them. This CDR3 reads CASSYKDSSTDTQYF. As DNA, the CDR3 is TGTGCCAGCAGTTACAAGGACAGTAGCACAGATACGCAGTATTTT.

The chain links TRBV11-2 to TRBJ1-3, with D perhaps matching TRBD1 (5 bases). This CDR3 has 14 amino acids. CDR1 is SGHAT and CDR2 is FQNNGV in the germline V gene. V shed 3 bases and J shed 3 bases, with 9 bases lying between them. Written as DNA, the CDR3 is TGTGCCAGCAGCTTTCCGGGACTTGGAAACACCATATATTTT. This codes for CASSFPGLGNTIYF.

Here the CDR3 reads CASSLSIGFEQFF. In DNA, the CDR3 is TGTGCCAGCAGCTTATCTATTGGTTTTGAGCAGTTCTTC. This sequence joins TRBV7-6 and TRBJ2-1; D is undetermined. From germline, CDR1 is SGHVS and CDR2 FNYEAQ. The CDR3 totals 13 residues. The V gene lost 2 bases and the J gene lost 9 bases, with 11 bases spanning the gap.

The chain uses TRBV9 and TRBJ2-7, with no clear D. Per germline, CDR1 SGDLS and CDR2 YYNGEE. V lost 0 bases and J 0 bases, leaving 10 bases between the germline ends. This CDR3 comprises 15 residues. In DNA, the CDR3 is TGTGCCAGCAGCGTAGACGGCGGAAGCTCCTACGAGCAGTACTTC. Protein: CASSVDGGSSYEQYF.

The chain joins TRBV4-2 to TRBJ2-1; 10 bases are a match to TRBD2. After removal of 0 bases from V and 8 bases from J, the junction contained 7 bases not matched to a gene. Germline V gene data show CDR1 as LGHNA and CDR2 as YNFKEQ. This CDR3 region has 16 residues. CDR3 in DNA: TGTGCCAGCAGCCAAGATCCAGCGGGGGGGCCGGATGAGCAGTTCTTC. This codes for CASSQDPAGGPDEQFF.

This chain connects TRBV28 to TRBJ1-4; 10 bases match TRBD1. Germline-derived CDR1 and CDR2 are MDHEN and SYDVKM. V lost 5 bases to trimming and J lost 6 bases; unmatched junction nucleotides: 9. The CDR3 totals 16 residues. CDR3 nucleotide sequence: TGTGCCAGCAGTCCCCCCGACAGGGGGCGTGATGAAAAACTGTTTTTT. Residues: CASSPPDRGRDEKLFF.